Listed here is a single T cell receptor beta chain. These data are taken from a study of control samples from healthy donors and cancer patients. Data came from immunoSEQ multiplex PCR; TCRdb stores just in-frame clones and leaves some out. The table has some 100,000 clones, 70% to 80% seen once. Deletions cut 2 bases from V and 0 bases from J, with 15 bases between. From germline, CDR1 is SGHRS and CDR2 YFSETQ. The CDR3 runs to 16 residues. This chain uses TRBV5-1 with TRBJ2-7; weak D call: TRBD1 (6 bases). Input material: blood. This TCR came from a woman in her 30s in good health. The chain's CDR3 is CASSLTGTLSSYEQYF. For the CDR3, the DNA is TGCGCCAGCAGCTTAACCGGGACACTCAGCTCCTACGAGCAGTACTTC.